Reported below is one T cell receptor (beta chain). Its antigen is not known. This entry is derived from a study of graft-versus-host responses after intestinal transplantation. Repertoires were generated with immunoSEQ multiplex PCR, while TCRdb's copy carries only in-frame clones and drops some. The top ten clones hold nearly 0.4% of a sample with approximately 70,000 clones, over 75% of them seen once. This TCR came from a human donor who was the organ donor for an intestinal transplant. Sample: unstimulated CD4+ T cells sorted from spleen or lymph node cells, taken before transplant.

CDR3 sequence: CASSVGALNTEAFF. The CDR3 DNA follows: TGTGCCAGCAGCGTAGGGGCCCTGAACACTGAAGCTTTCTTT. The chain couples TRBV9 to TRBJ1-1; D gene ambiguous. Germline CDR1 is SGDLS and CDR2 is YYNGEE. This CDR3 spans 14 amino acids. The V end was cut by 0 bases, the J end by 0 bases, with 6 bases between.